The text below deals with one TCR beta chain. The germline V gene encodes CDR1 LNHDA and CDR2 SQIVND (reference sequence). Trimming removed 6 bases from V and 0 bases from J; junction bases left unmatched: 5. The CDR3 loop spans 17 amino acids. Naive CD8 isolation took CD45RO-negative cells positively selected for CCR7 and excluded terminally differentiated effector memory CD45RA+ cells. The entry originates in a study of shared clonotypes between healthy human individuals. Method: immunoSEQ multiplex PCR; TCRdb's copy keeps in-frame clones and lacks some. The data hold approximately 2,000,000 clones, with around 95% observed a single time.

The TCR sequence derives from a man younger than 35 in good health. Some clones in this sample may be carry-over from other donors' samples. The sequencing input was naive CD8+ T cells from PBMCs. This sequence joins TRBV19 and TRBJ2-6; TRBD1 matches at 10 bases. CDR3 coding DNA: TGTGCCAGTAGGACAGGGGGCGGGAGCTCTGGGGCCAACGTCCTGACTTTC. Encoded protein: CASRTGGGSSGANVLTF. The entire variable domain, with the rest obtained from reference TRBV19 and TRBJ2-6, is as follows: DGGITQSPKYLFRKEGQNVTLSCEQNLNHDAMYWYRQDPGQGLRLIYYSQIVNDFQKGDIAEGYSVSREKKESFPLTVTSAQKNPTAFYLCASRTGGGSSGANVLTFGAGSRLTVL.